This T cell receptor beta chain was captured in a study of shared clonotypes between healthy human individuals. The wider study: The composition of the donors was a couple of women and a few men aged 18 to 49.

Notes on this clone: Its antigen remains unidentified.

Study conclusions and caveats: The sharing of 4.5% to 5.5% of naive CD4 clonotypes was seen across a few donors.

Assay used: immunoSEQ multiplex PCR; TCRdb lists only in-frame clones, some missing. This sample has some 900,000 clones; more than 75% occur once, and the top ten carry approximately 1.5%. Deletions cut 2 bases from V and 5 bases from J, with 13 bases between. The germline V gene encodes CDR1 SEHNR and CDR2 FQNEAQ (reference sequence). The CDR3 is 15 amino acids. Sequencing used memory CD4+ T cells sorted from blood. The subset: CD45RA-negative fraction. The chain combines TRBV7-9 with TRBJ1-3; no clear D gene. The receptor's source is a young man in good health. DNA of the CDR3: TGTGCCAGCAGCTTATTCCCAGAAAGACGAAACACCATATATTTT. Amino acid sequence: CASSLFPERRNTIYF.